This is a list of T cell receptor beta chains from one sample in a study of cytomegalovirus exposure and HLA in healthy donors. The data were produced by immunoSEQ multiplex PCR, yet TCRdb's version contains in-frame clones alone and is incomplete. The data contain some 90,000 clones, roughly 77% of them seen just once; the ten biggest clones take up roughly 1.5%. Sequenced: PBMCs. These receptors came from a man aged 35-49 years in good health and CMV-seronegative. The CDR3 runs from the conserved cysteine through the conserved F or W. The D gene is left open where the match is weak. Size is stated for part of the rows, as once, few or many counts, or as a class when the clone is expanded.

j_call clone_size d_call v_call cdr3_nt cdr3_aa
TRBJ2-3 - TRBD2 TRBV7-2 TGTGCCAGCAGCTTAGCGGCTAGCGGGGTCACAGATACGCAGTATTTT CASSLAASGVTDTQYF
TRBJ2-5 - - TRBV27 TGTGCCAGCTACAGGCCCGGTTCGGAGACCCAGTACTTC CASYRPGSETQYF
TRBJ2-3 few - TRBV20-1 TGCAGTGCAGGACAGACAGATACGCAGTATTTT CSAGQTDTQYF
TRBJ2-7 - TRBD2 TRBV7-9 TGTGCCAGCAGCTTAGGCCGAGAGAGCGGGGGGGCCTGGCACTACGAGCAGTACTTC CASSLGRESGGAWHYEQYF
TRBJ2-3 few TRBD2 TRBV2 TGTGCCAGCAGTGAGCGGTCCCTCCTCGGGGCGGGGGGGGGCAAAGATACGCAGTATTTT CASSERSLLGAGGGKDTQYF
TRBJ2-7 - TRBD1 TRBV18 TGTGCCAGCTCAACAGGGGATGGATACGAGCAGTACTTC CASSTGDGYEQYF
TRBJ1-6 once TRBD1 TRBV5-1 TGCGCCAGCAGCTCGCGGGACAGGGATTCACCCCTCCACTTT CASSSRDRDSPLHF
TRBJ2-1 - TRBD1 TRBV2 TGTGCCAGCGCCAGAGACAGGGTTTCCCTCAATGAGCAGTTCTTC CASARDRVSLNEQFF
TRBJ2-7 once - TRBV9 TGTGCCAGCAGCGTAGCCGCAGGGGCCCACTACGAGCAGTACTTC CASSVAAGAHYEQYF
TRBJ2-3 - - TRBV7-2 TGTGCCAGCAGCCGAGACCGGACAGATACAGATACGCAGTATTTT CASSRDRTDTDTQYF
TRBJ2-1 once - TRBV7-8 TGTGCCAGCAGCTTACCCCGGGGAAGGCTAAACAATGAGCAGTTCTTC CASSLPRGRLNNEQFF
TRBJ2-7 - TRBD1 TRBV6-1 TGTGCCAGCAGTGAAGCCTTAGGACAGGGGTACGAGCAGTACTTC CASSEALGQGYEQYF
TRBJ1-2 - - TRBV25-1 TGTGCCAGCAGTGGAAGGACAGTGAACTATGGCTACACCTTC CASSGRTVNYGYTF
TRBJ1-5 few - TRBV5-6 TGTGCCAGCAGCTTGGGTAGGGGGGGAGACAATCAGCCCCAGCATTTT CASSLGRGGDNQPQHF
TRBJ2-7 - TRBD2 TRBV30 TGTGCCTGGAGTATCGGGGGGGGGTACGAGCAGTACTTC CAWSIGGGYEQYF
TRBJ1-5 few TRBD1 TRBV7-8 TGTGCCAGCAGCTTAGGACAGGGGAGGCATCAGCCCCAGCATTTT CASSLGQGRHQPQHF
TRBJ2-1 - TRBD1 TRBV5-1 TGCGCCAGCAGCCATTGGACAGGGGGCAGGGATGAGCAGTTCTTC CASSHWTGGRDEQFF
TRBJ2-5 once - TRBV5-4 TGTGCCAGCAGCTTGGCGGGGGTAGGGCAAGAGACCCAGTACTTC CASSLAGVGQETQYF
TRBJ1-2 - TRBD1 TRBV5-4 TGTGCCAGCAGCTTACAGGGGGACTATGGCTACACCTTC CASSLQGDYGYTF
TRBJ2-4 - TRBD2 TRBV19 TGTGCCAGTCGAGGGGAGGGACAGTACTTC CASRGEGQYF
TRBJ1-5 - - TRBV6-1 TGTGCCAGCAGTGAATTCGGAGGGCTCGTCAATCAGCCCCAGCATTTT CASSEFGGLVNQPQHF
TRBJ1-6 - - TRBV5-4 TGTGCCAGCAGAGGTCAGACAGAGAATTCACCCCTCCACTTT CASRGQTENSPLHF
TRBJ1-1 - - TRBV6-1 TGTGCCAGCATAATAGGACAGACGAACACTGAAGCTTTCTTT CASIIGQTNTEAFF
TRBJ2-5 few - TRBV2 TGTGCCAGCAGTGAATCCTTCTCCTCAGAGACCCAGTACTTC CASSESFSSETQYF
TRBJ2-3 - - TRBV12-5 TGTGCTAGTGGTTCAGTCACAGATACGCAGTATTTT CASGSVTDTQYF
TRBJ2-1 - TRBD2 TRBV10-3 TGTGCCATCAGTGACCGACTAGCGGGGACCTACAATGAGCAGTTCTTC CAISDRLAGTYNEQFF
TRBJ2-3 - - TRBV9 TGTGCCAGCAGCCCTGGACCGGGGGCAGATACGCAGTATTTT CASSPGPGADTQYF
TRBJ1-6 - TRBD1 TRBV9 TGTGCCAGCAGCGTAGTCCCAGGGGGTGGTTCACCCCTCCACTTT CASSVVPGGGSPLHF
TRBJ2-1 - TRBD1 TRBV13 TGTGCCAGCAGCTTTCTAGGGACAGTCAATGAGCAGTTCTTC CASSFLGTVNEQFF